This entry lists 8 T cell receptor beta chains sequenced from one sample in a study of cytomegalovirus exposure and HLA in healthy donors. Some clones are missing from TCRdb's copy, which holds only in-frame ones; the method was immunoSEQ multiplex PCR. The sample carries 150,000 to 200,000 clones, about four fifths recorded once. Sequenced sample: PBMCs. These TCRs come from a man between 18 and 35 years old in good health and CMV-seropositive.

The chain links TRBV5-4 to TRBJ2-1, with TRBD2 matching 13 bases. The junction had 3 bases not matched to a gene; V was cut back by 4 bases and J by 5 bases. This CDR3 comprises 15 residues. Germline loops: CDR1 SGHNT, CDR2 YYREEE (reference sequence). CDR3 coding DNA: TGTGCCAGCAGCCCTGGGACTAGCGGGGACAATGAGCAGTTCTTC. Residues: CASSPGTSGDNEQFF.

This rearrangement joins TRBV28 to TRBJ1-2, with D possibly being TRBD1 (5 bases). Trimming stripped 3 bases from V and 5 bases from J, with 13 bases between. This CDR3 is built from 14 residues. Germline CDR1 and CDR2: MDHEN and SYDVKM. CDR3 region: CASSFQGKIYGYTF. CDR3 DNA: TGTGCCAGCAGTTTTCAGGGTAAAATATATGGCTACACCTTC.

A word on this clone: Other nucleotide sequences from this sample produce the same CDR3. The gene calls are TRBV9 and TRBJ2-1, with 8 bases aligning to TRBD2. Germline CDR1 SGDLS, CDR2 YYNGEE. Trimming removed 0 bases from V and 4 bases from J; junction bases left unmatched: 6. This CDR3 is built from 16 residues. The CDR3 nucleotides are TGTGCCAGCAGCGTAGGAGGGCTAGCGGGTTACAATGAGCAGTTCTTC. Encoded protein: CASSVGGLAGYNEQFF.

The chain joins TRBV4-1 to TRBJ1-5; D may be TRBD1 (5 bases). CDR3 size: 14 residues. The V gene lost 4 bases and the J gene lost 0 bases, with 7 bases spanning the gap. CDR1 MGHRA and CDR2 YSYEKL come from the germline V gene. The CDR3 is CASSLRVSNQPQHF. The DNA of the CDR3 is TGCGCCAGCAGCCTCAGGGTTAGCAATCAGCCCCAGCATTTT.

The chain joins TRBV5-1 to TRBJ1-1, with 7 bases lining up with TRBD1. The germline V gene encodes CDR1 SGHRS and CDR2 YFSETQ. The CDR3 loop spans 14 amino acids. The trim removed 4 bases at V and 1 base at J, leaving 4 bases unmatched. The CDR3 reads CASSPGTANTEAFF. The CDR3 bases are TGCGCCAGCAGCCCGGGGACAGCGAACACTGAAGCTTTCTTT.

The rearrangement uses TRBV27 and TRBJ2-3; 7 nucleotides agree with TRBD1. Germline V CDR1 and CDR2: MNHEY, SMNVEV (reference sequence). V trimming: 5 bases; J trimming: 0 bases; junction bases outside the gene matches: 2. There are 14 residues in the CDR3. The CDR3 region has the DNA TGTGCCAGCAGTCGGGACAGTAGCACAGATACGCAGTATTTT. Its protein product is CASSRDSSTDTQYF.

This clone was found a few times. The J gene is TRBJ2-2, the V gene TRBV11-2, with TRBD2 as a possible D gene (5 bases). V was clipped by 11 bases and J by 6 bases, with 16 bases between them. This CDR3 is built from 13 residues. Germline CDR1 reads SGHAT; CDR2 reads FQNNGV. CDR3 DNA sequence: TGTGCCGGTGGCCTAGCTTTGGCCGGGGAGCTGTTTTTT. Translated, it gives CAGGLALAGELFF.

The rearrangement joins TRBV30 to TRBJ2-7; D might be TRBD1 (6 bases). The CDR3 sequence is 15 residues long. Trimming removed 3 bases from V and 0 bases from J, with 15 bases in between. Germline-derived CDR1 and CDR2 are GTSNPN and SVGIG (reference sequence). The CDR3 nucleotides read TGTGCCTGGAGCCCAGGGGCCAGTCCCTCCTACGAGCAGTACTTC. Translation: CAWSPGASPSYEQYF.